The present T cell receptor (beta chain) was sequenced within a study of T cells in Graves' hyperthyroidism and ophthalmopathy. The V segment lost 0 bases and the J segment 4 bases; nucleotides outside the gene matches: 7. In germline, CDR1 is SGHRS, CDR2 YFSETQ. The CDR3 loop spans 16 amino acids. This clonotype was seen at least ten times. What was amplified from RNA transcripts were TCR beta CDR3 regions. The HTBI primer set drove a first-round RT-PCR of the TCR CDR3. Each CDR3 protein gets one entry after TCRdb re-called the multiplex PCR reads with MiXCR. The top ten clones hold 30% to 35% of a sample with under 300,000 distinct CDR3 sequences, 15% of them seen once.

The J gene is TRBJ1-1, the V gene TRBV5-1; 9 positions match TRBD1. The specimen sequenced was blood. The TCR originated in a woman aged 45-65 years with Graves' hyperthyroidism that later progressed to Graves' ophthalmopathy. CDR3 protein: CASSLGGTGSSTEAFF. The DNA for the CDR3 is TGCGCCAGCAGCTTGGGCGGGACAGGGTCAAGCACTGAAGCTTTCTTT.